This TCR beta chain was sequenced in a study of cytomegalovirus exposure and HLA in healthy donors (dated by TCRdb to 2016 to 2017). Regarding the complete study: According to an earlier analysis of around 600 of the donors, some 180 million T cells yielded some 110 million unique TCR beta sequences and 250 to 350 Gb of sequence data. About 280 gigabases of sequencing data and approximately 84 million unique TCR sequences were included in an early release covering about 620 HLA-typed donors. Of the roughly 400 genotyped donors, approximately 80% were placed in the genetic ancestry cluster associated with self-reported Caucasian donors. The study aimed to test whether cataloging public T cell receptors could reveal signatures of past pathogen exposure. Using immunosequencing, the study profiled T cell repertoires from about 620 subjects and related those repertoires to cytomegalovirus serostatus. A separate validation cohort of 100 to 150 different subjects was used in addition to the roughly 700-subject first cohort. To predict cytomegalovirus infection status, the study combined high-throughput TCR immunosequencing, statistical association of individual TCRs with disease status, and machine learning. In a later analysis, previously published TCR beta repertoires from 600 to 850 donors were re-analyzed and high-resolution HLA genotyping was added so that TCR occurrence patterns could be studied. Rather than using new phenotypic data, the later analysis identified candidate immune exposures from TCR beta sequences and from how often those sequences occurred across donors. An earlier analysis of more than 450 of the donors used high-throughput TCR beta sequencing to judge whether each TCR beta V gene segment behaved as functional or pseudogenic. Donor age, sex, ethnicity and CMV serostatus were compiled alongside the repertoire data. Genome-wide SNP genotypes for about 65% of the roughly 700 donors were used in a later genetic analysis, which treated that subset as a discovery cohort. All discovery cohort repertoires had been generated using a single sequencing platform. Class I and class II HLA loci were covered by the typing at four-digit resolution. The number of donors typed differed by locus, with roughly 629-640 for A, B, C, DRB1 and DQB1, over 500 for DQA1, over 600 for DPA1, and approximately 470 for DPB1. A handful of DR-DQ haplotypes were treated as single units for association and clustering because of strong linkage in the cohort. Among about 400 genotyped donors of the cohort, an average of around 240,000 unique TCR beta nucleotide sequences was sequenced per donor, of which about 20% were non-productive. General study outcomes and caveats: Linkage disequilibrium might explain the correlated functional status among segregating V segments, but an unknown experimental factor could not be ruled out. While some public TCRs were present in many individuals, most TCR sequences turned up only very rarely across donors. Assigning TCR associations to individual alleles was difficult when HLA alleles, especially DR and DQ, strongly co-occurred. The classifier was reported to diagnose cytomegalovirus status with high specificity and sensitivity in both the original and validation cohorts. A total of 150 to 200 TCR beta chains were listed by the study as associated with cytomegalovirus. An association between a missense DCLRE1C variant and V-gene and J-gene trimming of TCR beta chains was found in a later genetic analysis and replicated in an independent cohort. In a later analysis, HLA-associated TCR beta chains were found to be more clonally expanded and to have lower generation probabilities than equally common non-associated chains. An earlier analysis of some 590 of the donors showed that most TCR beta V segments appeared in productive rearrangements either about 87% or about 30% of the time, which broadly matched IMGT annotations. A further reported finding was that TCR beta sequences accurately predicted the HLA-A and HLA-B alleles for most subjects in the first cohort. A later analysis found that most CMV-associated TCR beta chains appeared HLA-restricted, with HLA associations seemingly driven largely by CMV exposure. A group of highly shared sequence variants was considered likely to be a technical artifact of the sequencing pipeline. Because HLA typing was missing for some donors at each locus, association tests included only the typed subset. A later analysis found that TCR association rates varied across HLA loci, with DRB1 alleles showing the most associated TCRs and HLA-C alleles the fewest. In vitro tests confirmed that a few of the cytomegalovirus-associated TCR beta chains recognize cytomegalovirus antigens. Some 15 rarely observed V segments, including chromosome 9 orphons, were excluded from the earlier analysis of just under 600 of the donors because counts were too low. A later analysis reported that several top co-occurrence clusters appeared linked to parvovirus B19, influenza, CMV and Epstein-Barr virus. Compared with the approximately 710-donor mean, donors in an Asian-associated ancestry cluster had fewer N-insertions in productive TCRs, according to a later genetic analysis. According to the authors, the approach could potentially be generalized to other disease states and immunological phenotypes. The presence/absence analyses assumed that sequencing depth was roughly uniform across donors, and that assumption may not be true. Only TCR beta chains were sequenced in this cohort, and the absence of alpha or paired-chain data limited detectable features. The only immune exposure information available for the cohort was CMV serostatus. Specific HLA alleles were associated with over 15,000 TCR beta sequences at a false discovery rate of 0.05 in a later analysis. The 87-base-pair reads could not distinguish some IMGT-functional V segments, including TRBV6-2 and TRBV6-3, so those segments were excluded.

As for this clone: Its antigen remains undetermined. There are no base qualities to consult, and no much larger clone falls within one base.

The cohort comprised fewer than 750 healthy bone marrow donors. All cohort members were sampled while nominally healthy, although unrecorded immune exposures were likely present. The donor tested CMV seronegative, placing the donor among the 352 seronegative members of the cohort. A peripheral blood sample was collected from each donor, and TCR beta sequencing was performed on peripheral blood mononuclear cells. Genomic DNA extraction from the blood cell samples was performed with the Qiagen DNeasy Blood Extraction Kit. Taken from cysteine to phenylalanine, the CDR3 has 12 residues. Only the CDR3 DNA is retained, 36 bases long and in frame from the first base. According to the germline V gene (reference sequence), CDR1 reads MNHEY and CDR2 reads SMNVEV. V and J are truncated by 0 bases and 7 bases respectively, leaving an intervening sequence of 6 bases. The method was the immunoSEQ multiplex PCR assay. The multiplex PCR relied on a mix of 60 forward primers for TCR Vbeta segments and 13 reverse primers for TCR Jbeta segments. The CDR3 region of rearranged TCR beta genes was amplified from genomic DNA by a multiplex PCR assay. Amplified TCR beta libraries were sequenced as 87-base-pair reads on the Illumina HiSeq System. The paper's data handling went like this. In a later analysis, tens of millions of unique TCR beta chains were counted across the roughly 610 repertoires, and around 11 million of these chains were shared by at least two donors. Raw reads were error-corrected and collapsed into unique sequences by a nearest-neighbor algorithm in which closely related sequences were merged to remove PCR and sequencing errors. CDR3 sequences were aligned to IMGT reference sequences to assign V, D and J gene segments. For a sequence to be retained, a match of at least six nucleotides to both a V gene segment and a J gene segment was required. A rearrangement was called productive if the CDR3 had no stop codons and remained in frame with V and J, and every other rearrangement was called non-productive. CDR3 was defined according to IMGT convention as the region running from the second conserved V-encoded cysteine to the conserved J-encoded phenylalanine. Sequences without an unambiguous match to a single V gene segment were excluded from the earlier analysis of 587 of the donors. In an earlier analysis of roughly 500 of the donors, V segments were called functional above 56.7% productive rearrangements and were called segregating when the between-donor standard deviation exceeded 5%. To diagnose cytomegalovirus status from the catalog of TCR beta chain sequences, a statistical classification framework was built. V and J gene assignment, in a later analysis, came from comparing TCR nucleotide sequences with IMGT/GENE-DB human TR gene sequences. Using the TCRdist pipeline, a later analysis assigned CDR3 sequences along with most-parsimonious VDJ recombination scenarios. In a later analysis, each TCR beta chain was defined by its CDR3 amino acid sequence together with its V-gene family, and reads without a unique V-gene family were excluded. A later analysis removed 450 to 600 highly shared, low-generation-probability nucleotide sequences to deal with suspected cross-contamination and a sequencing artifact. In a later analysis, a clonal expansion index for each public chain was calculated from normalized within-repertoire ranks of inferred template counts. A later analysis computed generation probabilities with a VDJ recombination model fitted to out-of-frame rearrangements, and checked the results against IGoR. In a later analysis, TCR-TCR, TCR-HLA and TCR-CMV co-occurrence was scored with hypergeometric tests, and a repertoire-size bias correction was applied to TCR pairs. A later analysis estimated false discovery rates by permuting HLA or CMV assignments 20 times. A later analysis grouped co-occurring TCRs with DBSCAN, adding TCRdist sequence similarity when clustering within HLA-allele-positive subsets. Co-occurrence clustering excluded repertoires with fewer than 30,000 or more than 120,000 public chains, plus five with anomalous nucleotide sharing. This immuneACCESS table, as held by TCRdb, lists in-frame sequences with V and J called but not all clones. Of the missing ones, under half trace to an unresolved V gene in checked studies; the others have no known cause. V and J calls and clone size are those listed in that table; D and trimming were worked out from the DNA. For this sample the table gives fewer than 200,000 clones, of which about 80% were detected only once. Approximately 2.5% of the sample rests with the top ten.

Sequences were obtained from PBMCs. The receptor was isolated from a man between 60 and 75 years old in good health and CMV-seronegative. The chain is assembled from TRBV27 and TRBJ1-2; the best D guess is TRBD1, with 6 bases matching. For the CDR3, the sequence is CASSLSGGGYTF. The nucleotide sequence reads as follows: TGTGCCAGCAGTTTATCAGGGGGTGGCTACACCTTC.